What follows are 30 T cell receptor beta chains derived from one specimen sequenced in a study of blood T cell repertoires in COVID-19. Method: immunoSEQ multiplex PCR; TCRdb's copy keeps in-frame clones and lacks some. The repertoire has 270,000 or so clones, approximately 88% of them found once; the top ten carry over 1.3%. The sample taken for sequencing was peripheral blood. The receptors were gathered from a human donor with COVID-19, enrolled during active disease. The donor label of this sample is uncertain.

V usage is TRBV9 and J usage is TRBJ2-2, with 11 bases that match TRBD1. J was trimmed by 6 bases and V by 3 bases; bases with no gene match: 1. Germline lookup yields CDR1 SGDLS and CDR2 YYNGEE. The length of the CDR3 is 14 residues. This CDR3 reads CASSGGQGAGELFF. The CDR3 DNA follows: TGTGCCAGCAGCGGGGGACAGGGGGCCGGGGAGCTGTTTTTT. Full variable domain (remainder filled in from reference TRBV9 and TRBJ2-2): DSGVTQTPKHLITATGQRVTLRCSPRSGDLSVYWYQQSLDQGLQFLIQYYNGEERAKGNILERFSAQQFPDLHSELNLSSLELGDSALYFCASSGGQGAGELFFGEGSRLTVL.

This clone came up many times. The chain links TRBV27 to TRBJ2-1; D unclear. The CDR3 length is 13 residues. Trimming left V 0 bases short and J 7 bases short, with 7 bases between. Germline values: CDR1 MNHEY, CDR2 SMNVEV (reference sequence). CDR3 loop: CASSLSISNEQFF. For the CDR3, the DNA is TGTGCCAGCAGTTTATCGATCAGTAATGAGCAGTTCTTC.

The CDR3 sequence: CASSSHGLKDTGELFF. Here the CDR3 DNA reads TGTGCCAGCAGCTCCCATGGACTAAAAGACACCGGGGAGCTGTTTTTT. V gene TRBV7-3 combines with J gene TRBJ2-2; TRBD2 might be the D (6 bases). CDR3 length: 16 amino acids. The germline V gene encodes CDR1 SGHTA and CDR2 FQGTGA. The V end was cut by 4 bases, the J end by 3 bases, with 15 bases between.

This clone was seen just once. The chain combines TRBV7-9 with TRBJ2-7; 11 positions match TRBD2. The CDR3 spans 17 residues. Unmatched junction bases numbered 13, after V lost 5 bases and J lost 4 bases. The germline CDR1 and CDR2 sequences are SEHNR and FQNEAQ (reference sequence). This CDR3 is CASSPQLAGVEAYEQYF. In nucleotides, the CDR3 is TGTGCCAGCAGCCCCCAACTAGCGGGAGTTGAGGCATACGAGCAGTACTTC.

This chain joins TRBV6-5 and TRBJ1-1; weak D call: TRBD1 (5 bases). Trimming stripped 6 bases from V and 2 bases from J, with 10 bases between. CDR1 is MNHEY, CDR2 SVGAGI, per germline. This CDR3 is 13 amino acids long. CDR3: CASSRGANTEAFF. The CDR3 region has the DNA TGTGCCAGCAGCCGCGGGGCAAACACTGAAGCTTTCTTT.

This chain links TRBV7-2 with TRBJ2-1; 8 nucleotides agree with TRBD2. V shed 1 base, J shed 4 bases, and the junction held 3 bases outside the gene matches. This CDR3 comprises 15 residues. CDR1 is SGHTA and CDR2 is FQGNSA in the germline V gene. The CDR3 DNA is TGTGCCAGCAGCTTAGAGGGACTAGAATACAATGAGCAGTTCTTC. It yields the protein CASSLEGLEYNEQFF.

The chain is built from TRBV19 and TRBJ2-2, with 10 bases matching TRBD2. Germline trimming cut 7 bases from V and 7 bases from J; bases unmatched to any gene: 21. Germline loops: CDR1 LNHDA, CDR2 SQIVND (reference sequence). CDR3 length equals 19 residues. The CDR3 sequence is CASNTWGASGSLTYGELFF. In DNA form, the CDR3 reads TGTGCCAGTAATACCTGGGGGGCTAGCGGGAGTTTAACGTACGGGGAGCTGTTTTTT.

V gene TRBV28 combines with J gene TRBJ1-2; D perhaps matches TRBD1 (6 bases). The CDR3 covers 13 residues. Trimming pared 5 bases from V and 2 bases from J, leaving 9 bases between. Germline CDR1 reads MDHEN; CDR2 reads SYDVKM. The CDR3 DNA is TGTGCCAGCAGTAGGGGGGGGAACTATGGCTACACCTTC. Translated: CASSRGGNYGYTF.

This chain links TRBV13 with TRBJ2-3; 7 nucleotides align to TRBD2. The V gene end was trimmed by 0 bases and the J gene end by 5 bases; junction bases not matched to a gene: 5. Germline assignment: CDR1 PRHDT and CDR2 FYEKMQ (reference sequence). This CDR3 is built from 15 residues. The CDR3 is CASSLGVREGDTQYF. CDR3 sequence (DNA): TGTGCCAGCAGCTTAGGAGTCAGGGAGGGAGATACGCAGTATTTT.

This chain uses TRBV5-1 with TRBJ2-3, with TRBD1 matching 8 bases. The V and J ends lost 3 bases and 3 bases, in that order; junction bases with no gene match: 6. The CDR3 is 15 amino acids. Germline V CDR1 and CDR2: SGHRS, YFSETQ. CDR3 DNA sequence: TGCGCCAGCAGCTCGAGGACAGGGTGGACAGATACGCAGTATTTT. It yields the protein CASSSRTGWTDTQYF. The variable domain in full, completed from reference TRBV5-1 and TRBJ2-3, reads KAGVTQTPRYLIKTRGQQVTLSCSPISGHRSVSWYQQTPGQGLQFLFEYFSETQRNKGNFPGRFSGRQFSNSRSEMNVSTLELGDSALYLCASSSRTGWTDTQYFGPGTRLTVL.

The chain has TRBV7-8 and TRBJ2-1, with 8 positions matching TRBD2. V lost 5 bases, J lost 7 bases, and 1 base stayed unmatched. Germline lookup yields CDR1 SGHVS and CDR2 FQNEAQ. This CDR3 region has 12 residues. The CDR3 nucleotides read TGTGCCAGCAGCCCTAGCGGGAATGAGCAGTTCTTC. It is translated as CASSPSGNEQFF.

The chain couples TRBV3-1 (or the pseudogene TRBV3-2) to TRBJ1-3; a weak D match, TRBD1 (5 bases). The ends were cut back, 0 bases at V and 3 bases at J, with 9 bases in the middle. Germline V CDR1 and CDR2: LGHDT, YNNKEL (reference sequence). The CDR3 is made up of 15 amino acids. The CDR3 spells CASSQDRTFGNTIYF. The CDR3 coding sequence is TGTGCCAGCAGCCAAGATCGGACATTTGGAAACACCATATATTTT.

As to this clone: The germline gene is not matched at one end of the junction; a read error may be the cause. The rearrangement uses TRBV7-7 and TRBJ1-1; no firm D call. The CDR3 sequence is 13 residues long. Germline V gene sequence: CDR1 SSHAT, CDR2 FNYEAQ (reference sequence). CDR3 in amino acids: CASSPGPNLLAFF. The CDR3 DNA reads as TGTGCTAGCAGCCCTGGGCCGAATCTATTAGCTTTCTTT. The variable domain in full, with the rest retrieved from reference TRBV7-7 and TRBJ1-1, is GAGVSQSPRYKVTKRGQDVTLRCDPISSHATLYWYQQALGQGPEFLTYFNYEAQPDKSGLPSDRFSAERPEGSISTLTIQRTEQRDSAMYRCASSPGPNLLAFFGQGTRLTVV.

The V gene is TRBV7-3, the J gene TRBJ2-1, with D uncertain. The V end lost 1 base, the J end lost 6 bases, and 10 bases lay between the germline ends. The germline CDR1 and CDR2 sequences are SGHTA and FQGTGA. This CDR3 comprises 14 residues. In DNA, the CDR3 is TGTGCCAGCAGCTTAATGCACAGCTCCAATGAGCAGTTCTTC. Its protein product is CASSLMHSSNEQFF.

This clone was seen a single time. The chain joins TRBV7-8 to TRBJ2-3; 10 positions agree with TRBD2. This CDR3 comprises 18 residues. J lost 0 bases, V lost 0 bases, and 6 bases had no gene match. In germline, CDR1 is SGHVS, CDR2 FQNEAQ. CDR3 sequence: CASSLALAGDSSTDTQYF. The DNA for the CDR3 is TGTGCCAGCAGCTTAGCCCTAGCGGGAGACTCTAGCACAGATACGCAGTATTTT.

The rearrangement joins TRBV9 to TRBJ2-7; maybe TRBD2 (6 bases). The CDR3 consists of 13 residues. Germline V gives CDR1 SGDLS, CDR2 YYNGEE. Trimming took off 4 bases at V and 3 bases at J, with 11 bases between the two ends. The DNA for the CDR3 is TGTGCCAGCAGCACACGGGACTTCTACGAGCAGTACTTC. It translates to CASSTRDFYEQYF.

The chain links TRBV5-1 to TRBJ2-7; TRBD2 aligns across 15 bases. The length of the CDR3 is 17 residues. V lost 4 bases and J lost 5; bases outside the gene matches: 10. Germline V gives CDR1 SGHRS, CDR2 YFSETQ. CDR3 in amino acids: CASSPGLAGGLSDEQYF. The CDR3 nucleotides are TGCGCCAGCAGCCCGGGACTAGCGGGGGGCCTTTCCGACGAGCAGTACTTC.

This rearrangement joins TRBV4-1 to TRBJ1-4; D is perhaps TRBD1 (6 bases). The germline V gene has CDR1 MGHRA and CDR2 YSYEKL. There are 17 residues in the CDR3. Trimming shortened V by 1 base and J by 4 bases, and 16 bases separated the two germline ends. The CDR3 protein is CASSQGRGGSINEKLFF. The CDR3 DNA follows: TGCGCCAGCAGCCAAGGGAGGGGGGGCTCCATTAATGAAAAACTGTTTTTT.

The chain couples TRBV4-3 to TRBJ2-7; 7 bases agree with TRBD1. CDR3 size: 15 residues. CDR1 is LGHNA, CDR2 YSLEER, per germline. Unmatched junction bases numbered 8, after V lost 0 bases and J lost 6 bases. The CDR3: CASSQDFEGAGEQYF. CDR3 DNA: TGCGCCAGCAGCCAAGATTTCGAGGGGGCGGGCGAGCAGTACTTC.

The J gene is TRBJ2-2, the V gene TRBV3-1 (or the pseudogene TRBV3-2); 8 nucleotides match TRBD1. This CDR3 region has 16 residues. The germline V gene has CDR1 LGHDT and CDR2 YNNKEL (reference sequence). V dropped 1 base and J dropped 2; count of bases not matched to a gene: 3. Here the CDR3 DNA reads TGTGCCAGCAGCCAAGGGGGACAGGAAAACACCGGGGAGCTGTTTTTT. It codes for CASSQGGQENTGELFF.

The chain combines TRBV2 with TRBJ2-1; D ambiguous. The CDR3 consists of 12 residues. Germline V gives CDR1 SNHLY, CDR2 FYNNEI. Trimming pared 4 bases from V and 6 bases from J, leaving 7 bases between. CDR3: CASSGLSNEQFF. Written as DNA, the CDR3 is TGTGCCAGCAGTGGACTTTCCAATGAGCAGTTCTTC.

The V call is TRBV10-3, the J call TRBJ1-3; 9 bases are a match to TRBD1. This CDR3 spans 16 amino acids. V dropped 4 bases and J dropped 3; count of bases not matched to a gene: 7. Germline values: CDR1 ENHRY, CDR2 SYGVKD. In DNA, the CDR3 is TGTGCCATCAGTGCCACAGGGGGCGATGGTGGAAACACCATATATTTT. Protein: CAISATGGDGGNTIYF.

The chain links TRBV4-3 to TRBJ1-5, with D hard to call. Germline CDR1 reads LGHNA; CDR2 reads YSLEER. This CDR3 region has 14 residues. Trimming shortened V by 1 base and J by 6 bases, and 10 bases separated the two germline ends. CDR3 residues: CASSQVRGGQPQHF. In DNA form, the CDR3 reads TGCGCCAGCAGCCAAGTTCGGGGAGGTCAGCCCCAGCATTTT.

This clone showed up just a few times. The chain joins TRBV7-6 to TRBJ2-1; 14 nucleotides align to TRBD2. V shed 4 bases, J shed 10 bases, and the junction held 6 bases outside the gene matches. CDR3 length equals 15 residues. Germline V gene lookup returns CDR1 SGHVS and CDR2 FNYEAQ. In nucleotides, the CDR3 is TGTGCCAGCAGCTCCCTGACTAGCGGGAGGGCGGAGCAGTTCTTC. Translation: CASSSLTSGRAEQFF.

The chain is built from TRBV6-6 and TRBJ2-2; 8 positions match TRBD2. Germline V gene sequence: CDR1 MNHNY, CDR2 SVGAGI (reference sequence). J was trimmed by 4 bases and V by 4 bases; bases with no gene match: 8. This CDR3 comprises 16 residues. The CDR3 spells CASSSMRGEVTGELFF. The CDR3 DNA reads as TGTGCCAGCAGTTCAATGCGGGGGGAAGTCACCGGGGAGCTGTTTTTT.

The chain has TRBV5-1 and TRBJ1-4, with D unclear. The germline CDR1 and CDR2 sequences are SGHRS and YFSETQ. V dropped 0 bases and J dropped 1 base, with 13 bases sitting between them. CDR3 length: 17 residues. CDR3 bases: TGCGCCAGCAGCTTGGCCGCGGGAATTGGAACTAATGAAAAACTGTTTTTT. This gives the protein CASSLAAGIGTNEKLFF.

The chain employs TRBV5-5 and TRBJ2-6; D may be TRBD1 (6 bases). V lost 2 bases to trimming and J lost 1 base, with 7 bases between them. This CDR3 has 15 residues. The germline V gene has CDR1 SGHKS and CDR2 YYEKEE (reference sequence). This chain's CDR3 is CASSLTGSGANVLTF. CDR3 nucleotides: TGTGCCAGCAGCTTAACAGGGTCTGGGGCCAACGTCCTGACTTTC.

In this sample, this clone turned up a few times. The sample contains more than one DNA sequence encoding this CDR3. This chain connects TRBV11-2 to TRBJ2-5, with D unresolved. This CDR3 is built from 13 residues. The germline gives CDR1 SGHAT, CDR2 FQNNGV. Trimming shortened V by 0 bases and J by 5 bases, and 7 bases separated the two germline ends. CDR3 bases: TGTGCCAGCAGCTTAGATCGAGAGGAGACCCAGTACTTC. Translated: CASSLDREETQYF.

CDR3: CASSTRDRGGKLFF. CDR3 bases: TGTGCCAGCAGCACCCGGGACAGGGGCGGAAAACTGTTTTTT. This chain uses TRBV5-4 with TRBJ1-4, with 10 bases fitting TRBD1. The V gene end was trimmed by 4 bases and the J gene end by 10 bases; junction bases not matched to a gene: 7. CDR1 is SGHNT, CDR2 YYREEE, per germline (reference sequence). The CDR3 has 14 residues.

Notes on this clone: Other DNA sequences within the sample encode an identical CDR3. V gene TRBV12-3 or TRBV12-4 combines with J gene TRBJ2-3; tentative D call: TRBD2 (5 bases). V was pared by 2 bases and J by 6 bases, with 6 bases between. This CDR3 contains 12 residues. The CDR3 protein is CASSLPGDTQYF. The CDR3 bases are TGTGCCAGCAGTTTACCGGGGGATACGCAGTATTTT.